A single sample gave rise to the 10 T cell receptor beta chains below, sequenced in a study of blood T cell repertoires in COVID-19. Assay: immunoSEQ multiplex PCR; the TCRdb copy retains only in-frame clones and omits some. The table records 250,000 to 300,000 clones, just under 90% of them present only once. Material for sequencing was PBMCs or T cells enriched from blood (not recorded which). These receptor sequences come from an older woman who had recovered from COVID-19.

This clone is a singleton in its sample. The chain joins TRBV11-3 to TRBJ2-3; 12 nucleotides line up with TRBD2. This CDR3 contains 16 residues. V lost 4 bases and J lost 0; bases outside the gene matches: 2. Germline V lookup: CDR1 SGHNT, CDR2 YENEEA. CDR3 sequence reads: CASSSGTSGSTDTQYF. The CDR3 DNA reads TGTGCCAGCAGCTCCGGGACTAGCGGGAGCACAGATACGCAGTATTTT.

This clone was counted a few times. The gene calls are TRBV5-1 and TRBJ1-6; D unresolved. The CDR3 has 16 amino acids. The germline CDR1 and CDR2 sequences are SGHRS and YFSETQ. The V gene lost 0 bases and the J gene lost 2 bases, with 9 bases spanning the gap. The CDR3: CASSLAGSTYNSPLHF. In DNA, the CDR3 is TGCGCCAGCAGCTTGGCGGGGTCCACCTATAATTCACCCCTCCACTTT.

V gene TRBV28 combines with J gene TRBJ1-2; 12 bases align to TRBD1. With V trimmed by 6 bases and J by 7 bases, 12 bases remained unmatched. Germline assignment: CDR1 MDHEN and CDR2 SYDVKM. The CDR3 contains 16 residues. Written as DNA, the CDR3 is TGTGCCAGCAGCCTAGGGACAGGGGGCCTGATTATTGGCTACACCTTC. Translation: CASSLGTGGLIIGYTF.

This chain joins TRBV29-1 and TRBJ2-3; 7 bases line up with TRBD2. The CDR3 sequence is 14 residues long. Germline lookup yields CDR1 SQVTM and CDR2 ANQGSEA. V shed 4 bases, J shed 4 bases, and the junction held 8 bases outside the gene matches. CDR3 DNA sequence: TGCAGCGTTGTTAGGACTAGTGCTTCAGATACGCAGTATTTT. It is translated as CSVVRTSASDTQYF.

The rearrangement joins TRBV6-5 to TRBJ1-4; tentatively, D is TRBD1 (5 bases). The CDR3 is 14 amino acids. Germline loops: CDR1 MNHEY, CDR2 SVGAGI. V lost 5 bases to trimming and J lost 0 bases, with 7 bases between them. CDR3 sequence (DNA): TGTGCCAGCAGTCGACAGCCAACTAATGAAAAACTGTTTTTT. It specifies CASSRQPTNEKLFF.

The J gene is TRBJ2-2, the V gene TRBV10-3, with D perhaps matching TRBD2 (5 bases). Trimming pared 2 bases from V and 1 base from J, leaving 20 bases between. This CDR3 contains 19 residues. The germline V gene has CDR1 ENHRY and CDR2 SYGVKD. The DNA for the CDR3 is TGTGCCATCAGTGAGGTAAGGCAGGACCTACTAGGGAACACCGGGGAGCTGTTTTTT. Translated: CAISEVRQDLLGNTGELFF.

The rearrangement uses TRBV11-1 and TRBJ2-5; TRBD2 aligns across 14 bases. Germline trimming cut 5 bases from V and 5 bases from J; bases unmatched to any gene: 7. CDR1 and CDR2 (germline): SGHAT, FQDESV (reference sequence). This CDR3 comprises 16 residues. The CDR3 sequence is CASSPGLAGGRETQYF. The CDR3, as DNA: TGTGCCAGCAGCCCAGGACTAGCGGGGGGTAGGGAGACCCAGTACTTC.

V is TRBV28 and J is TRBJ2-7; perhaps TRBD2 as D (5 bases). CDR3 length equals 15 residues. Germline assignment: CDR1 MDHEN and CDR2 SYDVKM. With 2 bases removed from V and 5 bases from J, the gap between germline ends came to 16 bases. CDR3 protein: CASSLGALAANEQYF. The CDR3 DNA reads TGTGCCAGCAGTTTAGGTGCCCTAGCTGCCAACGAGCAGTACTTC.

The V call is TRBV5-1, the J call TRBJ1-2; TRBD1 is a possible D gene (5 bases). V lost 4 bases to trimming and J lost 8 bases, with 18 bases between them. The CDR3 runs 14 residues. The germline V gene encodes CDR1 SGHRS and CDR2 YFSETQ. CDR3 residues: CASSNQPGESGYTF. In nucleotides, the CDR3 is TGCGCCAGCAGCAATCAACCGGGGGAGTCGGGCTACACCTTC. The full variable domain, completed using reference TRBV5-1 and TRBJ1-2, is KAGVTQTPRYLIKTRGQQVTLSCSPISGHRSVSWYQQTPGQGLQFLFEYFSETQRNKGNFPGRFSGRQFSNSRSEMNVSTLELGDSALYLCASSNQPGESGYTFGSGTRLTVV.

The CDR3 sequence is CASSYGQGDEQFF. Here the CDR3 DNA reads TGTGCCAGCAGCTACGGACAGGGTGATGAGCAGTTCTTC. The gene calls are TRBV3-1 (or the pseudogene TRBV3-2) and TRBJ2-1, with 8 bases matching TRBD1. Germline V gene data show CDR1 as LGHDT and CDR2 as YNNKEL (reference sequence). V lost 5 bases and J lost 8; bases outside the gene matches: 5. This CDR3 spans 13 amino acids.